The rows below give T cell receptor beta chains drawn from one sample of a study of blood T cell repertoires in COVID-19. Produced via immunoSEQ multiplex PCR; TCRdb's table is partial and in-frame only. Among 450,000 or so clones listed, around nine tenths were seen once. The sample taken for sequencing was peripheral blood. The receptors derive from a man younger than 30 with COVID-19, enrolled during active disease. The CDR3 runs from the conserved cysteine through the conserved F or W. D genes are given only for firm matches. Clone size is stated in some rows and not others, as once, few, many or a class when expanded.

TRBV27,.,TRBD1,TRBJ2-5,CASSMDRAETQYF,TGTGCCAGCAGTATGGACAGGGCGGAGACCCAGTACTTC
TRBV19,once,.,TRBJ2-3,CASSLWPSTDTQYF,TGTGCCAGTAGTCTCTGGCCGAGCACAGATACGCAGTATTTT
TRBV7-9,.,TRBD1,TRBJ2-5,CASSSVDWTGGYETQYF,TGTGCCAGCAGCTCCGTCGACTGGACAGGGGGATATGAGACCCAGTACTTC
TRBV2,once,TRBD2,TRBJ2-5,CASSPTSGRAEETQYF,TGTGCCAGCAGCCCTACTAGCGGGAGGGCAGAAGAGACCCAGTACTTC
TRBV19,.,.,TRBJ1-5,CASSQGFYSNQPQHF,TGTGCCAGTAGCCAGGGGTTCTATAGCAATCAGCCCCAGCATTTT
TRBV3-1/TRBV3-2,.,TRBD1,TRBJ1-6,CASSQTGLHSPLHF,TGTGCCAGCAGCCAGACAGGGTTACATTCACCCCTCCACTTT
TRBV19,.,.,TRBJ2-6,CASSNQGLGANVLTF,TGTGCCAGTAGCAATCAGGGTCTTGGGGCCAACGTCCTGACTTTC
TRBV7-8,.,TRBD1,TRBJ1-6,CASSWEQGANSPLHF,TGTGCCAGCAGCTGGGAGCAGGGGGCGAATTCACCCCTCCACTTT
TRBV19,.,TRBD1,TRBJ2-3,CASSPGQGAVTQYF,TGTGCCAGTAGTCCGGGACAGGGGGCCGTTACGCAGTATTTT
TRBV18,.,TRBD2,TRBJ2-1,CASSPTSQIGRGGTNEQFF,TGTGCCAGCTCACCAACCTCCCAGATTGGGCGGGGGGGGACCAATGAGCAGTTCTTC
TRBV7-2,once,.,TRBJ2-3,CASSLVSSTDTQYF,TGTGCCAGCAGCTTAGTCTCCTCCACAGATACGCAGTATTTT
TRBV2,.,.,TRBJ2-5,CASHRGQGLETQYF,TGTGCCAGCCATAGGGGCCAAGGGTTGGAGACCCAGTACTTC
TRBV6-2/TRBV6-3,.,.,TRBJ1-1,CASSREWTVNTEAFF,TGTGCCAGCAGTCGGGAATGGACGGTGAACACTGAAGCTTTCTTT
TRBV3-1/TRBV3-2,.,.,TRBJ1-6,CASSQDRQGFTVHF,TGTGCCAGCAGCCAAGATCGTCAGGGGTTTACTGTCCACTTT
TRBV5-1,.,TRBD2,TRBJ2-1,CASRQREGGIYNEQFF,TGCGCCAGCAGGCAGCGGGAGGGCGGGATCTACAATGAGCAGTTCTTC
TRBV6-5,.,.,TRBJ2-2,CASSYFFLPNTGELFF,TGTGCCAGCAGTTACTTTTTTCTTCCTAACACCGGGGAGCTGTTTTTT
TRBV7-9,.,.,TRBJ2-7,CASSFYGGRISYEQYF,TGTGCCAGCAGCTTTTACGGGGGACGAATCTCCTACGAGCAGTACTTC
TRBV6-6,.,TRBD1,TRBJ2-1,CASSSPPGQNDDEQFF,TGTGCCAGCAGCTCGCCGCCGGGACAGAACGACGATGAGCAGTTCTTC
TRBV24-1,.,TRBD2,TRBJ2-2,CATSDGRGAGTGELFF,TGTGCCACCAGTGACGGGCGGGGGGCCGGGACCGGGGAGCTGTTTTTT
TRBV6-5,.,.,TRBJ2-4,CASSRQLAKNIQYF,TGTGCCAGCAGCAGACAGTTAGCCAAAAACATTCAGTACTTC
TRBV19,.,TRBD2,TRBJ2-1,CASSLGSGVTEQFF,TGTGCCAGTAGTCTTGGCAGCGGGGTTACTGAGCAGTTCTTC
TRBV7-9,.,TRBD2,TRBJ2-1,CASSRRAGAYNEQFF,TGTGCCAGCAGCCGGAGGGCGGGAGCCTACAATGAGCAGTTCTTC
TRBV11-2,.,TRBD2,TRBJ2-7,CASSLGVAGSYEQYF,TGTGCCAGCAGCTTAGGGGTAGCGGGCTCTTACGAGCAGTACTTC
TRBV7-3,.,TRBD1,TRBJ2-2,CASSLTAQGATTGELFF,TGTGCCAGCAGCTTAACCGCGCAGGGGGCCACCACCGGGGAGCTGTTTTTT
TRBV10-3,.,.,TRBJ1-5,CAISDPDRIGQPQHF,TGTGCCATCAGTGACCCCGACAGGATAGGTCAGCCCCAGCATTTT
TRBV9,.,TRBD2,TRBJ2-2,CASSVQTSENLPRGELFF,TGTGCCAGCAGCGTACAAACTAGCGAGAACCTTCCCAGAGGGGAGCTGTTTTTT